Listed here are 5 T cell receptor beta chains from one sample, sequenced in a study of CD8 T cells in Susac syndrome. It was with random hexamers that about 0.45 to 1 ug RNA was reverse transcribed. TCRdb used MiXCR to reprocess the immunoSEQ multiplex PCR reads, holding one entry per CDR3 protein. This sample carries around 270,000 distinct CDR3 sequences, 65% to 90% of them seen once, and the ten largest clones take around 0.21%. What was sequenced was CD8+ T cells from PBMCs. Source of these receptors: a human donor with multiple sclerosis.

This CDR3 reads CASSFPETQNYNEQFF. CDR3 DNA sequence: TGTGCCAGCAGCTTTCCTGAGACACAAAACTACAATGAGCAGTTCTTC. The chain combines TRBV7-6 with TRBJ2-1; no clear D gene. From germline, CDR1 is SGHVS and CDR2 FNYEAQ. The germline V and J ends were trimmed by 3 bases and 3 bases, with 15 bases remaining between them. The CDR3 consists of 16 residues.

The chain carries TRBV12-3 or TRBV12-4 and TRBJ1-1; D ambiguous. V lost 7 bases to trimming and J lost 1 base, with 10 bases between them. The CDR3 is 13 amino acids. The CDR3 loop is CASTPGPNTEAFF. In nucleotides, the CDR3 is TGTGCCAGCACCCCAGGCCCGAACACTGAAGCTTTCTTT.

The sample holds a few counts of this clonotype. This rearrangement joins TRBV6-5 to TRBJ1-2; D not certain. The germline V gene has CDR1 MNHEY and CDR2 SVGAGI. With 4 bases removed from V and 4 bases from J, the gap between germline ends came to 16 bases. The CDR3 is 15 residues long. The CDR3 reads CASSSDGPGGYGYTF. The CDR3 DNA is TGTGCCAGCAGTTCCGACGGACCGGGTGGCTATGGCTACACCTTC.

This chain uses TRBV7-9 with TRBJ2-7; 9 bases are a match to TRBD1. The CDR3 is 16 amino acids. Per germline, CDR1 SEHNR and CDR2 FQNEAQ (reference sequence). V lost 4 bases to trimming and J lost 4 bases; unmatched junction nucleotides: 11. The CDR3, as DNA: TGTGCCAGCAGCTCACTAAACCCGGGACAGGGATACGAGCAGTACTTC. Its translation: CASSSLNPGQGYEQYF.

The chain joins TRBV30 to TRBJ2-7; D is unclear. Germline CDR1 and CDR2: GTSNPN and SVGIG (reference sequence). The CDR3 spans 15 residues. Deletions cut 0 bases from V and 0 bases from J, with 12 bases between. CDR3 loop: CAWSVKRFPSYEQYF. CDR3 nucleotides: TGTGCCTGGAGTGTAAAGAGGTTCCCCTCCTACGAGCAGTACTTC. The full variable domain, with the rest looked up from reference TRBV30 and TRBJ2-7, is SQTIHQWPATLVQPVGSPLSLECTVEGTSNPNLYWYRQAAGRGLQLLFYSVGIGQISSEVPQNLSASRPQDRQFILSSKKLLLSDSGFYLCAWSVKRFPSYEQYFGPGTRLTVT.